These 20 T cell receptor beta chains were sequenced from one sample in a study of blood T cell repertoires in COVID-19. The data were produced by immunoSEQ multiplex PCR, yet TCRdb's version contains in-frame clones alone and is incomplete. The sample has about 33,000 clones; approximately 85% are singletons. Sequenced sample: peripheral blood. The receptor source for this set is a human donor in a cohort sampled during active COVID-19.

This chain uses TRBV5-6 with TRBJ1-3, with D hard to call. The CDR3 runs to 13 residues. Looked up from germline, CDR1 is SGHDT and CDR2 is YYEEEE. Trimming stripped 4 bases from V and 4 bases from J, with 9 bases between. The CDR3 region has the DNA TGTGCCAGCAGCCCCACGACAGGAAACACCATATATTTT. It yields the protein CASSPTTGNTIYF.

The V call is TRBV7-8, the J call TRBJ1-4, with a possible D match to TRBD1 (6 bases). The germline CDR1 and CDR2 sequences are SGHVS and FQNEAQ. V lost 1 base, J lost 5 bases, and 11 bases lay in between. The CDR3 sequence is 15 residues long. The chain's CDR3 is CASSLEAGENEKLFF. For the CDR3, the DNA is TGTGCCAGCAGCTTAGAGGCAGGGGAGAATGAAAAACTGTTTTTT.

The chain links TRBV5-1 to TRBJ2-1; 9 bases fit TRBD2. Per germline, CDR1 SGHRS and CDR2 YFSETQ. V lost 5 bases to trimming and J lost 8 bases; unmatched junction nucleotides: 8. The CDR3 is 14 residues long. CDR3 sequence (DNA): TGCGCCAGCAGTTTAGCGGGGGTCTGGGATGAGCAGTTCTTC. It yields the protein CASSLAGVWDEQFF.

J is TRBJ1-1 and V is TRBV9; D is perhaps TRBD1 (6 bases). Trimming cost V 3 bases and J 4 bases, with 16 bases left between them. CDR1 and CDR2 from the germline V gene are SGDLS and YYNGEE. CDR3 length equals 15 residues. The CDR3 protein is CASSEYTGRFTEAFF. The CDR3 coding sequence is TGTGCCAGCAGCGAATATACAGGGAGATTCACTGAAGCTTTCTTT.

V is TRBV5-1 and J is TRBJ1-3; possible D gene TRBD1, 6 bases. Germline values: CDR1 SGHRS, CDR2 YFSETQ. CDR3 length: 15 amino acids. V lost 1 base and J 1 base, leaving 9 bases between the germline ends. CDR3 DNA sequence: TGCGCCAGCAGCTTGTCAGGGGCATCTGGAAACACCATATATTTT. It encodes CASSLSGASGNTIYF.

The V gene is TRBV13, the J gene TRBJ2-1, with D possibly being TRBD1 (6 bases). This CDR3 comprises 20 residues. V was shortened by 0 bases and J by 0 bases, with 21 bases between the two germline ends. Germline V gene lookup returns CDR1 PRHDT and CDR2 FYEKMQ (reference sequence). The CDR3 bases are TGTGCCAGCAGCTTAGGCCCCACAGGGATCGAACCCAGCTCCTACAATGAGCAGTTCTTC. As protein: CASSLGPTGIEPSSYNEQFF.

V and J are TRBV28 and TRBJ1-4, with TRBD1 matching over 9 bases. This CDR3 region has 14 residues. Germline trimming cut 6 bases from V and 10 bases from J; bases unmatched to any gene: 9. The germline V gene has CDR1 MDHEN and CDR2 SYDVKM. The CDR3 protein is CASSQDRGEGKLFF. In DNA, the CDR3 is TGTGCCAGCAGCCAGGACAGGGGAGAGGGAAAACTGTTTTTT.

J is TRBJ2-1 and V is TRBV6-5; 7 positions match TRBD2. The V gene's germline CDR1 is MNHEY and CDR2 SVGAGI. CDR3 length equals 15 residues. With 4 bases clipped from V and 1 base from J, the junction kept 4 bases outside the gene matches. CDR3 in DNA: TGTGCCAGCAGTTCCGGACTAGGTTCCTACAATGAGCAGTTCTTC. Its protein product is CASSSGLGSYNEQFF.

This rearrangement joins TRBV9 to TRBJ1-2, with D hard to call. This CDR3 is 16 amino acids long. Germline values: CDR1 SGDLS, CDR2 YYNGEE. V lost 4 bases and J 4 bases, leaving 20 bases between the germline ends. The CDR3 loop reads CASSPRGGWEGYGYTF. In DNA, the CDR3 is TGTGCCAGCAGCCCCAGAGGAGGATGGGAGGGCTATGGCTACACCTTC. The full variable domain, its missing parts supplied by reference TRBV9 and TRBJ1-2, is DSGVTQTPKHLITATGQRVTLRCSPRSGDLSVYWYQQSLDQGLQFLIQYYNGEERAKGNILERFSAQQFPDLHSELNLSSLELGDSALYFCASSPRGGWEGYGYTFGSGTRLTVV.

V gene TRBV9 combines with J gene TRBJ1-2, with D possibly TRBD1 on 6 matching bases. The V gene's germline CDR1 is SGDLS and CDR2 YYNGEE. This CDR3 has 14 amino acids. V was pared by 3 bases and J by 2 bases, with 11 bases between. The CDR3 coding sequence is TGTGCCAGCAGCGGCCCGACAGGCAACTATGGCTACACCTTC. The encoded protein is CASSGPTGNYGYTF.

V and J are TRBV6-2 or TRBV6-3 and TRBJ1-5, with D possibly being TRBD1 (6 bases). The V end was cut by 2 bases, the J end by 4 bases, with 9 bases between. The length of the CDR3 is 14 residues. Germline assignment: CDR1 MNHEY and CDR2 SVGEGT. As DNA, the CDR3 is TGTGCCAGCAGTTACAGGCAGGGGAATCAGCCCCAGCATTTT. Amino acids: CASSYRQGNQPQHF.

This chain joins TRBV13 and TRBJ2-7, with TRBD2 matching over 14 bases. Losses at the gene ends were 0 bases for V and 7 bases for J; bases not matched to a gene: 2. This CDR3 has 15 amino acids. From germline, CDR1 is PRHDT and CDR2 FYEKMQ (reference sequence). The CDR3 coding sequence is TGTGCCAGCAGCTTAGGGACTAGCGGGAGGGAGGAGCAGTACTTC. Translating it yields CASSLGTSGREEQYF. Looking up the rest from reference TRBV13 and TRBJ2-7 gives the full variable domain: AAGVIQSPRHLIKEKRETATLKCYPIPRHDTVYWYQQGPGQDPQFLISFYEKMQSDKGSIPDRFSAQQFSDYHSELNMSSLELGDSALYFCASSLGTSGREEQYFGPGTRLTVT.

The chain couples TRBV11-1 to TRBJ1-3; a possible D gene is TRBD1 (6 bases). V shed 2 bases and J shed 4 bases, with 9 bases lying between them. The CDR3 runs to 14 residues. Looked up from germline, CDR1 is SGHAT and CDR2 is FQDESV (reference sequence). DNA of the CDR3: TGTGCCAGCAGCTTATCCGACAGGGGAAACACCATATATTTT. This gives the protein CASSLSDRGNTIYF.

J is TRBJ2-7 and V is TRBV19; weak D call: TRBD1 (6 bases). The ends were cut back, 4 bases at V and 4 bases at J, with 11 bases in the middle. This CDR3 is built from 13 residues. Germline V gives CDR1 LNHDA, CDR2 SQIVND (reference sequence). CDR3 nucleotides: TGTGCCAGTAGTAAGGGACAACAATACGAGCAGTACTTC. This encodes CASSKGQQYEQYF.

A single count supports this clone. The chain is built from TRBV5-1 and TRBJ1-1, with TRBD1 matching over 7 bases. J lost 5 bases, V lost 4 bases, and 8 bases had no gene match. Germline assignment: CDR1 SGHRS and CDR2 YFSETQ. The CDR3 sequence is 14 residues long. As DNA, the CDR3 is TGCGCCAGCAGCATCAGGGGGAGGAGGACTGAAGCTTTCTTT. Translated, it gives CASSIRGRRTEAFF.

The CDR3 loop is CASSFTEGAFF. The CDR3 region has the DNA TGTGCCAGCAGTTTTACCGAGGGAGCTTTCTTT. V gene TRBV12-3 or TRBV12-4 combines with J gene TRBJ1-1; D is uncertain. This CDR3 contains 11 residues. V lost 3 bases and J 10 bases, leaving 9 bases between the germline ends.

The chain joins TRBV5-1 to TRBJ2-7, with D possibly matching TRBD2 (5 bases). Germline assignment: CDR1 SGHRS and CDR2 YFSETQ. This CDR3 comprises 16 residues. V was cut by 3 bases and J by 1 base, with 17 bases left in between. This CDR3 is CASSSSGNRESYEQYF. CDR3 bases: TGCGCCAGCAGCTCCTCGGGGAATCGGGAATCCTACGAGCAGTACTTC.

The chain combines TRBV30 with TRBJ2-7, with TRBD2 identical over 8 bases. V was pared by 2 bases and J by 6 bases, with 6 bases of the junction left unmatched. Per the germline V gene, CDR1 is GTSNPN and CDR2 is SVGIG (reference sequence). The CDR3 is 13 amino acids. Here the CDR3 DNA reads TGTGCCTGGAGTTCTTCTAGCGGGCGCGAGCAGTACTTC. Its protein product is CAWSSSSGREQYF.

V usage is TRBV3-1 (or the pseudogene TRBV3-2) and J usage is TRBJ2-6; 7 nucleotides align to TRBD2. The germline V gene has CDR1 LGHDT and CDR2 YNNKEL (reference sequence). After removal of 2 bases from V and 0 bases from J, the junction contained 4 bases not matched to a gene. The CDR3 runs to 17 residues. Here the CDR3 reads CASSQKGGSSGANVLTF. The DNA for the CDR3 is TGTGCCAGCAGCCAAAAAGGCGGGAGCTCTGGGGCCAACGTCCTGACTTTC.

The CDR3 DNA follows: TGTGCCAGCAAAAGAAAAGGGGGCGCAGATGAAAAACTGTTTTTT. Translating it yields CASKRKGGADEKLFF. V gene TRBV2 combines with J gene TRBJ1-4; 7 nucleotides agree with TRBD1. Unmatched junction bases numbered 11, after V lost 7 bases and J lost 6 bases. The CDR3 length is 15 residues. CDR1 and CDR2 from the germline V gene are SNHLY and FYNNEI. The full variable domain, rest sourced from reference TRBV2 and TRBJ1-4, is EPEVTQTPSHQVTQMGQEVILRCVPISNHLYFYWYRQILGQKVEFLVSFYNNEISEKSEIFDDQFSVERPDGSNFTLKIRSTKLEDSAMYFCASKRKGGADEKLFFGSGTQLSVL.